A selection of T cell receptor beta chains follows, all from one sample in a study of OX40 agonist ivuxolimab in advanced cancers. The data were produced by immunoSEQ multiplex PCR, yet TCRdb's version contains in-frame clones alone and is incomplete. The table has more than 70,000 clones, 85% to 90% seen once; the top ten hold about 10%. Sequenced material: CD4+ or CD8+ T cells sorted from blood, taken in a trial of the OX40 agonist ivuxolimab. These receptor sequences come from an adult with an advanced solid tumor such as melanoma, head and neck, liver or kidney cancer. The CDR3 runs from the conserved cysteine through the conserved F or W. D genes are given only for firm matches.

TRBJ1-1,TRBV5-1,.,CASSLAAGNTEAFF,TGCGCCAGCAGCTTGGCCGCTGGGAACACTGAAGCTTTCTTT
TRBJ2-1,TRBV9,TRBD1,CASNRDRGYNEQFF,TGTGCCAGCAACCGGGACAGGGGCTACAATGAGCAGTTCTTC
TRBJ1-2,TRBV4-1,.,CASSQEGILHGYTF,TGCGCCAGCAGCCAAGAAGGGATCCTCCATGGCTACACCTTC
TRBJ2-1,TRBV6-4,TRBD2,CASSAGLAAEQFF,TGTGCCAGCAGTGCTGGACTAGCGGCTGAGCAGTTCTTC
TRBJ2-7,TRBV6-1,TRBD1,CASSFYRGDEQYF,TGTGCCAGCAGTTTTTACAGGGGAGACGAGCAGTACTTC
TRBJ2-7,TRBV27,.,CASSYTLIDTEQYF,TGTGCCAGCAGTTATACCCTGATTGACACCGAGCAGTACTTC
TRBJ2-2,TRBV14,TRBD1,CASSQWNRGSNTGELFF,TGTGCCAGCAGCCAATGGAACAGGGGGTCGAACACCGGGGAGCTGTTTTTT
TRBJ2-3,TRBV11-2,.,CASSSNVFAGEETDTQYF,TGTGCCAGCAGCTCGAATGTGTTTGCCGGGGAGGAGACAGATACGCAGTATTTT
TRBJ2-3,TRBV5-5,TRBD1,CASSLDGQGADTQYF,TGTGCCAGCAGCTTGGACGGACAGGGCGCAGATACGCAGTATTTT
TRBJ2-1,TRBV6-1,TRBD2,CASKGLAGARNEQFF,TGTGCCAGCAAGGGACTAGCGGGAGCTCGGAATGAGCAGTTCTTC
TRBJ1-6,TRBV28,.,CASSLVGQGNSPLHF,TGTGCCAGCAGTTTAGTGGGTCAGGGCAATTCACCCCTCCACTTT
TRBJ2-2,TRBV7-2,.,CASSRQMNTGELFF,TGTGCCAGCAGCAGACAGATGAACACCGGGGAGCTGTTTTTT
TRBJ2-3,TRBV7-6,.,CASSIGPRDTQYF,TGTGCCAGCAGCATCGGCCCAAGAGATACGCAGTATTTT
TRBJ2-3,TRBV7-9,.,CASTILDGDTQYF,TGTGCCAGCACTATCCTAGATGGAGATACGCAGTATTTT
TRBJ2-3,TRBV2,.,CASSTGTSTDTQYF,TGTGCCAGCAGTACTGGGACTAGCACAGATACGCAGTATTTT
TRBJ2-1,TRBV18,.,CASSPGQGSNNEQFF,TGTGCCAGCTCACCGGGGCAGGGGTCGAACAATGAGCAGTTCTTC
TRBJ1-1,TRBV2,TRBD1,CASTPVRDSGLEAFF,TGTGCCAGCACCCCAGTGAGGGACAGCGGTCTTGAAGCTTTCTTT
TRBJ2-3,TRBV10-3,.,CAISESNPGEMDTQYF,TGTGCCATCAGTGAGTCGAACCCAGGGGAGATGGATACGCAGTATTTT
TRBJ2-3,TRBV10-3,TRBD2,CAISPGTSGRPSTDTQYF,TGTGCCATCAGCCCCGGGACTAGCGGGAGGCCAAGTACAGATACGCAGTATTTT
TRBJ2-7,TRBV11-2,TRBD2,CASSLSGGANEQYF,TGTGCCAGCAGCCTTAGCGGGGGGGCGAACGAGCAGTACTTC